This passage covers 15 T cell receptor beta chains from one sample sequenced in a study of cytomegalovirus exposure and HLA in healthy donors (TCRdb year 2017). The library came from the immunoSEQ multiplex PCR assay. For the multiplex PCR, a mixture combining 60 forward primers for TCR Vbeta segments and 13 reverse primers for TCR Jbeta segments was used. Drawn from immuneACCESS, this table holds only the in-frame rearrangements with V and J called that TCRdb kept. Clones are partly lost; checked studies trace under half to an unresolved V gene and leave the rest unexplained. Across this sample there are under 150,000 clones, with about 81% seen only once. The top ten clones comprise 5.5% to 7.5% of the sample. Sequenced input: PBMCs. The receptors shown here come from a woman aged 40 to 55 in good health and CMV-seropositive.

CDR3 sequence: CASNGRGISNQPQHF. CDR3 nucleotide sequence: TGTGCCAGTAACGGGCGGGGGATTAGCAATCAGCCCCAGCATTTT. The gene calls are TRBV19 and TRBJ1-5; the D gene is possibly TRBD1 (5 bases). V lost 7 bases and J 0 bases, leaving 13 bases between the germline ends. This CDR3 has 15 residues. Germline CDR1 and CDR2: LNHDA and SQIVND (reference sequence).

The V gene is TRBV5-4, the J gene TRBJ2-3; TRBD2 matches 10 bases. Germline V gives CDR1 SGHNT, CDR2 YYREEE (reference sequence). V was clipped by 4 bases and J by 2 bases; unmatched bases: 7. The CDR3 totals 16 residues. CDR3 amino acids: CASSTWTSGYTDTQYF. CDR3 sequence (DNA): TGTGCCAGCAGCACATGGACTAGCGGCTACACAGATACGCAGTATTTT.

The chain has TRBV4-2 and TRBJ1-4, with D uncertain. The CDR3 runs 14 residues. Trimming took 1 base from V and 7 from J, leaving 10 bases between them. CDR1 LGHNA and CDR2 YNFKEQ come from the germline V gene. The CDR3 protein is CASSQGEGPEKLFF. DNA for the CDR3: TGTGCCAGCAGCCAAGGGGAGGGCCCTGAAAAACTGTTTTTT.

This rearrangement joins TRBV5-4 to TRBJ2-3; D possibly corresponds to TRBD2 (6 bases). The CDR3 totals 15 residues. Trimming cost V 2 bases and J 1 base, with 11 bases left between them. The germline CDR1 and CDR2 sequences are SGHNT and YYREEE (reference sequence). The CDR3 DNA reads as TGTGCCAGCAGCTTCGGGGGAGGAGGCACAGATACGCAGTATTTT. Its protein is CASSFGGGGTDTQYF.

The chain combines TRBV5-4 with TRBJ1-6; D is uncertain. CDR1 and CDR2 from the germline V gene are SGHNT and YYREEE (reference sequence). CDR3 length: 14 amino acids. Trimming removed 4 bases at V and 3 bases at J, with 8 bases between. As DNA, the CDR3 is TGTGCCAGCAGCGTGACGGGCTATAATTCACCCCTCCACTTT. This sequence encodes CASSVTGYNSPLHF. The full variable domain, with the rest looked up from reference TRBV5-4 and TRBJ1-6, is ETGVTQSPTHLIKTRGQQVTLRCSSQSGHNTVSWYQQALGQGPQFIFQYYREEENGRGNFPPRFSGLQFPNYSSELNVNALELDDSALYLCASSVTGYNSPLHFGNGTRLTVT.

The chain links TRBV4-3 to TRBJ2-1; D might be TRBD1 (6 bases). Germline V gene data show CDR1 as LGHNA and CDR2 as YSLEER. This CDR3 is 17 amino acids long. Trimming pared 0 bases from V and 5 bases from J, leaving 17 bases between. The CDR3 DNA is TGCGCCAGCAGCCAAGACCCCGACAGGCTATACCACAATGAGCAGTTCTTC. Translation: CASSQDPDRLYHNEQFF.

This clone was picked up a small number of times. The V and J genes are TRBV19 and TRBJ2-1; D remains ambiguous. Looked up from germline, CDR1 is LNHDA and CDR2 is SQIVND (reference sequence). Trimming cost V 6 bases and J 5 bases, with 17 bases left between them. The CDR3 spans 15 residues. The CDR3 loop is CASSSQAATNNEQFF. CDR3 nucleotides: TGTGCCAGTAGCTCGCAGGCAGCTACGAACAATGAGCAGTTCTTC.

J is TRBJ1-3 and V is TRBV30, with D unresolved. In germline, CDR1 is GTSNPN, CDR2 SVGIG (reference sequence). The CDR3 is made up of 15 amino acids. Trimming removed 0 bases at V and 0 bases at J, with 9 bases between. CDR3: CAWSVLRVSGNTIYF. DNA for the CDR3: TGTGCCTGGAGTGTATTACGGGTCTCTGGAAACACCATATATTTT.

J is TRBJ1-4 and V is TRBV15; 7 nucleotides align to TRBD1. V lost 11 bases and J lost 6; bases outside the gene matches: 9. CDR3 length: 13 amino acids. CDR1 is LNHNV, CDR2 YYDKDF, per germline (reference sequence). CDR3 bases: TGTGCCGTCCGCGAGGGGGCTGATGAAAAACTGTTTTTT. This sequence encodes CAVREGADEKLFF.

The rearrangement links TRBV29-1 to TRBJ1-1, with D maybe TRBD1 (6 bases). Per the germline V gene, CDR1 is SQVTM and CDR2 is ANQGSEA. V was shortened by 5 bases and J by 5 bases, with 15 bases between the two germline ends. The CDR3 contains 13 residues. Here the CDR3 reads CSVWTAERTEAFF. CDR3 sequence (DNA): TGCAGCGTTTGGACAGCTGAGAGGACTGAAGCTTTCTTT.

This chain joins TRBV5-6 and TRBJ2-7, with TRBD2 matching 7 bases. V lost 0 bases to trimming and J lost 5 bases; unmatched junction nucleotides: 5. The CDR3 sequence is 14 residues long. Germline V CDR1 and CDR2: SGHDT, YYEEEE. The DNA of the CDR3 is TGTGCCAGCAGCTTGGTGGGGAGGGTGGACGAGCAGTACTTC. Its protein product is CASSLVGRVDEQYF.

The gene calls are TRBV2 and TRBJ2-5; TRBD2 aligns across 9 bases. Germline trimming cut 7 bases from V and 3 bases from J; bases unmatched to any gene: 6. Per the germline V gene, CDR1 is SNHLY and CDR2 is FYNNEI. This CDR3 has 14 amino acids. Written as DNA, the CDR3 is TGTGCCAGCAAATGGAGACTAGCGGAAGAGACCCAGTACTTC. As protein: CASKWRLAEETQYF.

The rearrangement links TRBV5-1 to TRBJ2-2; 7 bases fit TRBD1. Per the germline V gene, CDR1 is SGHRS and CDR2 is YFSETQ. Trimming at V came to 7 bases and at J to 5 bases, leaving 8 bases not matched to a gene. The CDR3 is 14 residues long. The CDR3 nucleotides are TGCGCCAGCTCCAGACAGGGTGAAACCGGGGAGCTGTTTTTT. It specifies CASSRQGETGELFF.

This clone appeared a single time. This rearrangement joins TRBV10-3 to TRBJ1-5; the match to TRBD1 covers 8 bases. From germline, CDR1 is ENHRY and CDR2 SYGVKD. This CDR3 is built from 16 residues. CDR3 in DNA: TGTGCTGCCGCACAGGGGGGGGATTATAGCAATCAGCCCCAGCATTTT. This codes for CAAAQGGDYSNQPQHF.

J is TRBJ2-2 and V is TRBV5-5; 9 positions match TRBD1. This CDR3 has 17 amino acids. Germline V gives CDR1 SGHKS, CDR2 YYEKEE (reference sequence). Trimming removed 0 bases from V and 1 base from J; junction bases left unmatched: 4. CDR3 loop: CASSLAPGQGNTGELFF. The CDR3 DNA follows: TGTGCCAGCAGCTTGGCCCCGGGACAGGGGAACACCGGGGAGCTGTTTTTT.